This T cell receptor (beta chain) was sequenced in a study of regulatory T cells in long-lasting Graves disease. This clonotype appeared many times. Germline CDR1 is LGHDT and CDR2 is YNNKEL (reference sequence). V dropped 0 bases and J dropped 0 bases, with 12 bases sitting between them. The CDR3 sequence is 17 residues long. Arm-PCR of CDR3 regions with iRepertoire HTBI primers generated TCR beta libraries. TCRdb re-called the multiplex PCR reads with MiXCR, one entry per CDR3 protein. The sample holds 350,000 to 500,000 distinct CDR3 sequences, 16% seen once. The time point: newly diagnosed GD, antithyroid drugs for less than 3 months. From RNA extracted from PBMCs, the TCR library was made. These same data were also listed under a study on T cells in Graves' hyperthyroidism and ophthalmopathy. That work adds: A 13 V-J model separated ophthalmopathy from stable hyperthyroidism.

This specimen was peripheral blood mononuclear cells (PBMCs), taken at new diagnosis, from a patient treated with antithyroid drugs. The genes are TRBV3-1 and TRBJ2-1; D is ambiguous. This clonotype originated in a young woman with Graves disease. The CDR3 spells CASSQDGGEVSYNEQFF. DNA for the CDR3: TGTGCCAGCAGCCAAGATGGTGGGGAAGTCTCCTACAATGAGCAGTTCTTC.